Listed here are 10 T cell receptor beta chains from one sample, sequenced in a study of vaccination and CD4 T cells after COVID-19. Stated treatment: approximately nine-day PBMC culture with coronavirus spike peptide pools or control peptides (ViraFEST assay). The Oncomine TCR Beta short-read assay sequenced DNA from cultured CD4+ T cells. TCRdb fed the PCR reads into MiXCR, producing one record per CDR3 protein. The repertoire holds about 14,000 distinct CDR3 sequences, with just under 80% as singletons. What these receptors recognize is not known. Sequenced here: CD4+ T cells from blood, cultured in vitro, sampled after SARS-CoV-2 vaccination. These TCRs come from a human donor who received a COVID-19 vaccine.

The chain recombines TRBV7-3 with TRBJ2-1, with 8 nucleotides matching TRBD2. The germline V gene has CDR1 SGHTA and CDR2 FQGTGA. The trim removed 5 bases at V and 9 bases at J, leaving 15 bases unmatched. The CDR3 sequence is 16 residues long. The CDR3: CASSQEPGLGYTEQFF. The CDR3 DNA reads TGTGCCAGCAGCCAGGAACCGGGACTAGGGTATACTGAGCAGTTCTTC. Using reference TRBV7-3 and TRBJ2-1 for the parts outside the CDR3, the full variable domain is GAGVSQTPSNKVTEKGKYVELRCDPISGHTALYWYRQSLGQGPEFLIYFQGTGAADDSGLPNDRFFAVRPEGSVSTLKIQRTERGDSAVYLCASSQEPGLGYTEQFFGPGTRLTVL.

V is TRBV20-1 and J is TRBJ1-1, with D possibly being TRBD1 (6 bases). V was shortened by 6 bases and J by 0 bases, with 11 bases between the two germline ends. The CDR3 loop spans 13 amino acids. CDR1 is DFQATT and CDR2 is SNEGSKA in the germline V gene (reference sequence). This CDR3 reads CSANTGMNTEAFF. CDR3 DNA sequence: TGCAGTGCCAACACAGGGATGAACACTGAAGCTTTCTTT.

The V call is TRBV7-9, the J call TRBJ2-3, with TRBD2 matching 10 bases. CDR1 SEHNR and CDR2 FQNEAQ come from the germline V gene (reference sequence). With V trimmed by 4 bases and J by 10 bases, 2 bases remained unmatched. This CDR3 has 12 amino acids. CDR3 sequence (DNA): TGTGCCAGCAGCTCCACTAGCGGGGCGCAGTATTTT. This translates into CASSSTSGAQYF.

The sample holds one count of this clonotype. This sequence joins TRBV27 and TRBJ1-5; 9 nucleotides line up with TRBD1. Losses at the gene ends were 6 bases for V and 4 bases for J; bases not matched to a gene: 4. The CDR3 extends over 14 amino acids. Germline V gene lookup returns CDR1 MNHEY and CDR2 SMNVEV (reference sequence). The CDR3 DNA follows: TGTGCCAGCAGACCGGGACAGGGTAATCAGCCCCAGCATTTT. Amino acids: CASRPGQGNQPQHF.

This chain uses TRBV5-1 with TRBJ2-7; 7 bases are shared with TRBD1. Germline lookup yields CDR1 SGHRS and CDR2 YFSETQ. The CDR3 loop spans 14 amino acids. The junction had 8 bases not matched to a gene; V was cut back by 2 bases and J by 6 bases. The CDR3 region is CASSFRQGRREQYF. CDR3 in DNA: TGCGCCAGCAGCTTCCGACAGGGCAGGCGCGAGCAGTACTTC.

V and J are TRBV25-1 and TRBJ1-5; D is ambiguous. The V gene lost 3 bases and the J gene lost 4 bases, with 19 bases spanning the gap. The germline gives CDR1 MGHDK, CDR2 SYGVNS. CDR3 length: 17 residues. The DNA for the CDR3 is TGTGCCAGCAGTGATTCGGGCAGTCGGGAGCCGAATCAGCCCCAGCATTTT. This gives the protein CASSDSGSREPNQPQHF.

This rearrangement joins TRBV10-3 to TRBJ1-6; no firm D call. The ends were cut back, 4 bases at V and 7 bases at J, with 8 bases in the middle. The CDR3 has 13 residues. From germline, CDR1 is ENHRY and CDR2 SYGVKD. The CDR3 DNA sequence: TGTGCCATCAGTGTAGGCAGCAATTCACCCCTCCACTTT. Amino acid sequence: CAISVGSNSPLHF.

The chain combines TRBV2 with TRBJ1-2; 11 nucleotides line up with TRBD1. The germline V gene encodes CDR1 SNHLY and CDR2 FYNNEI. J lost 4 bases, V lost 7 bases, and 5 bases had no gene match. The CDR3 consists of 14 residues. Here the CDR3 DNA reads TGTGCCAGCACTGGACAGGGGGCCGGCTATGGCTACACCTTC. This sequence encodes CASTGQGAGYGYTF.

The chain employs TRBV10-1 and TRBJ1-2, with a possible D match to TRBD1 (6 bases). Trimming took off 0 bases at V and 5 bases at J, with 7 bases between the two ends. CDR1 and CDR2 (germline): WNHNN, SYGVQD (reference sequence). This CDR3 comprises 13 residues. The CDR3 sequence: CASSESGGYGYTF. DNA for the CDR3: TGCGCCAGCAGTGAGTCAGGGGGTTATGGCTACACCTTC.

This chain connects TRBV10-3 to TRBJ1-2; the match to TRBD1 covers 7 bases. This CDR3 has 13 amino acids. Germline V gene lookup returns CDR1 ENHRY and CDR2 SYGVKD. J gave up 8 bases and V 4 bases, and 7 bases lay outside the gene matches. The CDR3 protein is CAISGGQFGGYTF. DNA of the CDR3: TGTGCCATCAGTGGGGGACAGTTCGGGGGCTACACCTTC.